The 15 T cell receptor beta chains given below trace back to one sample, sequenced in a study of Graves' ophthalmopathy and Graves' hyperthyroidism. The authors amplified TCR beta CDR3 regions from RNA transcripts. Investigators did first-round RT-PCR with HTBI primers, then second-round multiplex PCR. MiXCR, applied by TCRdb to the multiplex PCR reads, yields one record per CDR3 protein. The sample holds hundreds of thousands of distinct CDR3 sequences; around a fifth are singletons and the top ten take more than 5.5%. Sequenced material: peripheral blood. All receptors derive from a woman between 18 and 29 years old with stable Graves' hyperthyroidism. Some clones in this sample may be carry-over from other donors' samples.

With respect to this clonotype: Just one base apart from a much larger clone, this may be a read error. The genes are TRBV7-9 and TRBJ1-2; a possible D gene is TRBD1 (6 bases). Germline V gene data show CDR1 as SEHNR and CDR2 as FQNEAQ (reference sequence). This CDR3 comprises 12 residues. The CDR3 loop reads CAGSRGGRGYTF. The CDR3, as DNA: TGTGCCGGCAGCAGAGGGGGTCGAGGCTACACCTTC.

The chain joins TRBV4-1 to TRBJ1-5; a weak D match, TRBD1 (6 bases). Germline V gene sequence: CDR1 MGHRA, CDR2 YSYEKL. Trimming stripped 2 bases from V and 1 base from J, with 18 bases between. This CDR3 spans 18 amino acids. The CDR3 nucleotides read TGCGCCAGCAGCCAAAGCCCGCCGGGGGGCCACAGCAATCAGCCCCAGCATTTT. Its translation is CASSQSPPGGHSNQPQHF.

The chain employs TRBV7-9 and TRBJ2-7; D is unresolved. The V end lost 1 base, the J end lost 9 bases, and 10 bases lay between the germline ends. The CDR3 is 12 residues long. Looked up from germline, CDR1 is SEHNR and CDR2 is FQNEAQ (reference sequence). CDR3 residues: CASSLEAARQYF. CDR3 nucleotide sequence: TGTGCCAGCAGCTTAGAAGCCGCTCGGCAGTACTTC.

This chain uses TRBV5-1 with TRBJ1-2; 7 bases align to TRBD1. Germline CDR1 is SGHRS and CDR2 is YFSETQ. CDR3 length: 14 residues. V dropped 0 bases and J dropped 6; count of bases not matched to a gene: 5. CDR3 protein: CASSLESGGDGYTF. The CDR3 DNA reads as TGCGCCAGCAGCTTGGAGTCAGGGGGGGATGGCTACACCTTC.

The chain combines TRBV9 with TRBJ2-2, with a weak D call TRBD1 (6 bases). The germline V gene has CDR1 SGDLS and CDR2 YYNGEE. The V end lost 0 bases, the J end lost 2 bases, and 11 bases lay between the germline ends. The CDR3 covers 16 residues. CDR3 region: CASSVAGAVNTGELFF. In DNA form, the CDR3 reads TGTGCCAGCAGCGTAGCAGGGGCGGTTAACACCGGGGAGCTGTTTTTT.

This clonotype came up a few times. V usage is TRBV5-1 and J usage is TRBJ1-6; 9 bases match TRBD1. Germline CDR1 is SGHRS and CDR2 is YFSETQ. The CDR3 has 16 amino acids. Trimming at V came to 4 bases and at J to 7 bases, leaving 9 bases not matched to a gene. The CDR3: CASSRGQGISNSPLHF. Here the CDR3 DNA reads TGCGCCAGCAGCAGGGGACAGGGTATTTCGAATTCACCCCTCCACTTT.

This clonotype was counted many times. The J gene is TRBJ2-3, the V gene TRBV19; weak D call: TRBD1 (6 bases). With 4 bases removed from V and 6 bases from J, the gap between germline ends came to 20 bases. The CDR3 runs to 16 residues. The germline gives CDR1 LNHDA, CDR2 SQIVND (reference sequence). Here the CDR3 DNA reads TGTGCCAGTAGTACTACGGACAGCCCCCTTGGGGATACGCAGTATTTT. It translates to CASSTTDSPLGDTQYF.

This clonotype was seen ten or more times. The rearrangement uses TRBV11-2 and TRBJ2-7; D could derive from TRBD1 or TRBD2 (5 bases each). Germline V gene data show CDR1 as SGHAT and CDR2 as FQNNGV. V lost 4 bases, J lost 6 bases, and 19 bases lay in between. The CDR3 length is 15 residues. The CDR3, as DNA: TGTGCCAGCAGCTCTGGGACGGTGCGGTTCGGCGAGCAGTACTTC. Its protein product is CASSSGTVRFGEQYF.

This clonotype was counted between two and nine times. This may be a read error, as it is one base from a much larger clone. The V gene is TRBV27, the J gene TRBJ1-3; no clear D gene. This CDR3 is built from 15 residues. CDR1 is MNHEY, CDR2 SMNVEV, per germline (reference sequence). The CDR3 is CASSLGLVSGNTLYF. The CDR3 DNA follows: TGTGCCAGCAGTTTAGGCCTAGTCTCTGGAAACACCTTATATTTT.

This clonotype was recorded many times. CDR3 sequence reads: CASSLVEWAVNSPLHF. The CDR3, as DNA: TGTGCCAGCAGCTTAGTTGAGTGGGCGGTCAATTCACCCCTCCACTTT. The rearrangement links TRBV11-2 to TRBJ1-6; D remains ambiguous. The germline gives CDR1 SGHAT, CDR2 FQNNGV. Trimming took 1 base from V and 7 from J, leaving 14 bases between them. This CDR3 is built from 16 residues.

This clonotype was observed at least ten times. The chain employs TRBV25-1 and TRBJ1-2; 8 bases fit TRBD1. After removal of 8 bases from V and 5 bases from J, the junction contained 7 bases not matched to a gene. The germline V gene encodes CDR1 MGHDK and CDR2 SYGVNS. There are 13 residues in the CDR3. The CDR3 sequence is CASHTGGPYGYTF. For the CDR3, the DNA is TGTGCCAGCCATACAGGGGGTCCTTATGGCTACACCTTC.

This clonotype has a count of ten or more. The V call is TRBV6-1, the J call TRBJ2-7, with 9 bases aligning to TRBD1. This CDR3 is built from 15 residues. Per the germline V gene, CDR1 is MNHNS and CDR2 is SASEGT. J lost 4 bases, V lost 2 bases, and 6 bases had no gene match. CDR3 amino acids: CASSEYGTGLYEQYF. CDR3 DNA sequence: TGTGCCAGCAGTGAATACGGGACAGGGCTTTACGAGCAGTACTTC.

This sequence joins TRBV28 and TRBJ1-5; the D is unclear. The germline V and J ends were trimmed by 7 bases and 4 bases, with 17 bases remaining between them. The germline V gene encodes CDR1 MDHEN and CDR2 SYDVKM. The CDR3 totals 15 residues. The CDR3 spells CASTPDTPVNQPQHF. The CDR3, as DNA: TGTGCCAGCACCCCCGACACGCCGGTAAATCAGCCCCAGCATTTT.

This clonotype has at least ten counts. The CDR3 reads CASSFLHFEREGDEQYF. The CDR3 coding sequence is TGTGCCAGCAGTTTCCTCCATTTCGAGCGGGAGGGCGACGAGCAGTACTTC. The gene calls are TRBV28 and TRBJ2-7; 10 bases are a match to TRBD2. The germline CDR1 and CDR2 sequences are MDHEN and SYDVKM. The CDR3 is made up of 17 amino acids. With V trimmed by 3 bases and J by 5 bases, 13 bases remained unmatched.

V gene TRBV7-8 combines with J gene TRBJ2-2, with 8 nucleotides matching TRBD2. J gave up 4 bases and V 5 bases, and 9 bases lay outside the gene matches. Germline V gene lookup returns CDR1 SGHVS and CDR2 FQNEAQ. This CDR3 is 16 amino acids long. CDR3 loop: CASSPRLASATGELFF. As DNA, the CDR3 is TGTGCCAGCAGCCCCCGACTAGCGTCGGCCACCGGGGAGCTGTTTTTT.